The rows below give T cell receptor beta chains drawn from one sample of a study of patients and donors after allogeneic stem cell transplantation. TCRdb re-analysed the RT-PCR reads in MiXCR, keeping a single row per CDR3 protein. The sample consists of about 410,000 distinct CDR3 sequences, more than 15% of them appearing once. Material for sequencing was blood, either unsorted or a sorted T cell fraction (not recorded which). Receptor source: a human donor who was either an allogeneic HSCT recipient or a stem cell or donor lymphocyte infusion donor (not recorded which). It is not recorded whose cells these are; they may come from a transplant donor. Both conserved end residues are part of each CDR3. The D gene is left open where the match is weak. For some rows the clone size is stated as once, few or many, or as a class when expanded; others skip it.

D	V	size	J	DNA	CDR3
.	TRBV30	many	TRBJ2-7	TGTGCCTGGAGTGTCTCCTACGAGCAGTACTTC	CAWSVSYEQYF
.	TRBV24-1	.	TRBJ2-5	TGTGCCACCAGTGACCTGGCGGAGACCCAGTACTTC	CATSDLAETQYF
.	TRBV19	few	TRBJ2-7	TGTGCCAGTAGCCCAGGTCGGAACGAGCAGTACTTC	CASSPGRNEQYF
.	TRBV18	.	TRBJ1-2	TGTGCCAGCTCCGCCGGGAGGGGACTTAACTATGGCTACACCTTC	CASSAGRGLNYGYTF
.	TRBV5-1	.	TRBJ1-4	TGCGCCAGCAGCTTGGTAGTAGCTCATAATGAAAAACTGTTTTTT	CASSLVVAHNEKLFF
.	TRBV25-1	.	TRBJ1-1	TGTGCCAGCAGTGAATCAAGGACTTCTGAAGCTTTCTTT	CASSESRTSEAFF
TRBD2	TRBV7-9	.	TRBJ2-3	TGTGCCAGCAGAACCGATGAAGCGGGGGGGCCATCAGATACGCAGTATTTT	CASRTDEAGGPSDTQYF
.	TRBV5-1	.	TRBJ1-2	TGCGCCAGCAGCTTGGCCTCGGGTGGTGATGGCTACACCTTC	CASSLASGGDGYTF
.	TRBV5-1	many	TRBJ2-2	TGTGCCAGCAGCTTACAGGGGAACACCGGGGAGCTGTTTTTT	CASSLQGNTGELFF
.	TRBV6-4	.	TRBJ2-7	TGTGCCAGCAGTGACCGACAGGACTCCTACGAGCAGTACTTC	CASSDRQDSYEQYF
.	TRBV9	few	TRBJ2-7	TGTGCCAGCAGCGTATCCGGCGGGGACCCCTACGAGCAGTACTTC	CASSVSGGDPYEQYF
TRBD1	TRBV4-1	few	TRBJ1-2	TGCGCCAGCAGCCAGCCTTGGACAGGCCGTCCTAACTATGGCTACACCTTC	CASSQPWTGRPNYGYTF
.	TRBV2	few	TRBJ2-5	TGTGCCAGCAGTACGTCACTAAACCAAGAGACCCAGTACTTC	CASSTSLNQETQYF
.	TRBV6-1	.	TRBJ2-7	TGTGCCAACACCGTCAGGGGCTCCTACGAGCAGTACTTC	CANTVRGSYEQYF
.	TRBV7-8	.	TRBJ1-5	TGTGCCAGCAGCCTAGGGCGGCGGGGCCTTTATCAGCCCCAGCATTTT	CASSLGRRGLYQPQHF
TRBD1	TRBV20-1	few	TRBJ1-6	TGCAGTGCTAGAGAGGGACAGGCCTCGGGGTCCCTCCACTTT	CSAREGQASGSLHF
TRBD2	TRBV19	.	TRBJ2-1	TGTGCCAATAGCGGGAGGCCCCTCTACAATGAGCAGTTCTTC	CANSGRPLYNEQFF
TRBD1	TRBV24-1	.	TRBJ2-7	TGTGCCACCAGTGATCGGACAGGGCCGGCTTACGAGCAGTACTTC	CATSDRTGPAYEQYF
.	TRBV25-1	.	TRBJ1-5	TGTGCCAGCAGACAGGGATGGGAGCCCCAGCATTTT	CASRQGWEPQHF
.	TRBV20-1	few	TRBJ1-1	TGCAGTGCTAGAGATTGGCAGGGAGAAGCTTTCTTT	CSARDWQGEAFF
.	TRBV5-1	.	TRBJ2-7	TGCGCCAGCAGCCCGACAGTCCCCTACGAGCAGTACTTC	CASSPTVPYEQYF
TRBD1	TRBV6-5	few	TRBJ2-7	TGTGCCAGCAGTTACTCGAGTGGACAGGGGTTCTACGAGCAGTACTTC	CASSYSSGQGFYEQYF
.	TRBV20-1	.	TRBJ2-6	TGCAGTGCTGAAGGACGGCAGAGCTCTGGGGCCAACGTCCTGACTTTC	CSAEGRQSSGANVLTF
TRBD1	TRBV6-2/TRBV6-3	.	TRBJ1-2	TGTGCCAGCAGTTACTATGGACAGGGGCTGAGGAATGGCTACACCTTC	CASSYYGQGLRNGYTF
.	TRBV12-3/TRBV12-4	many	TRBJ1-2	TGTGCCAGCAGTCCCAGGGGTTCGATGGGTAACTATGGCTACACCTTC	CASSPRGSMGNYGYTF
.	TRBV6-1	many	TRBJ1-5	TGTGCCAGCAGTGCCCAGGGCCTTCATTCGCCCCAGCATTTT	CASSAQGLHSPQHF
.	TRBV12-3/TRBV12-4	few	TRBJ1-1	TGTGCCAGCAGTTTATCATGGTCTGAAGCTTTCTTT	CASSLSWSEAFF
.	TRBV6-2/TRBV6-3	.	TRBJ2-7	TGTGCCAGCATCCGGACAGGAGGGGGCGAGCAGTACTTC	CASIRTGGGEQYF
.	TRBV10-3	few	TRBJ2-5	TGTGCCACCGCCCGGCAAACTATCCCCGAAGAGACCCAGTACTTC	CATARQTIPEETQYF